This TCR beta chain derives from a study of control samples from healthy donors and cancer patients (TCRdb year 2020). The CDR3 starts with the cysteine, ends with the phenylalanine, and has 12 residues. The sequence is cut down to CDR3 DNA, 36 bases in frame from base 1. The CDR1 and CDR2 encoded by the germline V gene (reference sequence) are GTSNPN and SVGIG. V gives up 3 bases and J gives up 5 bases, and the segment between their germline ends measures 10 bases. Details on this clone: Its target antigen remains unknown. Per-base qualities were not stored, and no clone one base away is much larger.

Receptors were amplified or captured by the immunoSEQ multiplex PCR assay. TCRdb's version of the immuneACCESS table is confined to in-frame rearrangements and falls short of the full clone set. An unresolved V gene accounts for under half of the shortfall where checked; the remainder is of unknown origin. The sample table holds approximately 170,000 clones, of which just over 90% were seen once. The biggest ten clones account for approximately 1.5% of the sample. The sequence was obtained from a young man in good health. The rearrangement joined TRBV30 to TRBJ1-2; the D region possibly corresponds to TRBD1 (6 bases align). Sequenced material: blood. The DNA is TGTGCCTGGAGGAGGGGGGGGTATGGCTACACCTTC. This yields the protein CAWRRGGYGYTF.